This TCR beta chain was recovered during a study of beta chain features in type 1 diabetes. Study-wide results and limits: Lower insertion and higher deletion counts appeared at VDJ junctions in type 1 diabetes patients. All four CD4+ subsets from Type 1 diabetes patients carried moderately but significantly shorter TCRB CDR3s. Whether TCRB rearrangement is influenced by HLA type went unresolved here.

The sequenced template was cDNA made from the entire isolated RNA. Naive, central memory and regulatory T cell samples averaged around 3.8 million reads. The method was immunoSEQ multiplex PCR; TCRdb's version includes in-frame clones alone and lacks a portion of them. The top ten clones hold less than 0.06% of a sample with 450,000 or so clones, 9.5% to 12% of them seen once. Trimming removed 5 bases from V and 1 base from J; junction bases left unmatched: 2. CDR3 length equals 14 residues. Germline values: CDR1 LNHDA, CDR2 SQIVND (reference sequence). Worth noting for this clone: Its matching antigen is unknown.

This receptor was identified in a woman younger than 35 in good health. The specimen sequenced was naive CD4+ T cells from blood. The chain links TRBV19 to TRBJ1-1, with 9 bases identical to TRBD1. The CDR3 region has the DNA TGTGCCAGTAGTCAGACAGGGGGGAACACTGAAGCTTTCTTT. It yields the protein CASSQTGGNTEAFF.